This T cell receptor (beta chain) emerged from a study of tumor-infiltrating lymphocytes in localized non-small cell lung cancer. About the research overall: Some samples were collected after neoadjuvant chemotherapy; smokers, never-smokers and several histologies were included. Resected tumor was paired with non-adjacent uninvolved lung from the same patient. Study-level findings and limits: Immunotypes IM1 and IM2 had similar TCR-derived T-cell fractions. Recurrence-free survival showed no association with tumor T-cell fraction.

Comments on this clone: Its cognate antigen is unknown.

The assay was immunoSEQ multiplex PCR, and TCRdb's table has in-frame clones only and misses some. The table lists fewer than 20,000 clones, around 72% of them singletons. CDR1 is SGHTA and CDR2 is FQGTGA in the germline V gene. With V trimmed by 5 bases and J by 1 base, 4 bases remained unmatched. The CDR3 loop spans 15 amino acids. This clonotype originated in a human donor with non-small cell lung cancer. Sequencing was carried out using lung tumor tissue. The chain links TRBV7-3 to TRBJ2-1; 8 bases fit TRBD1. The CDR3 loop reads CASSPGGASYNEQFF. The CDR3 region has the DNA TGTGCCAGCAGCCCAGGGGGCGCGTCCTACAATGAGCAGTTCTTC. Using reference TRBV7-3 and TRBJ2-1 for the parts outside the CDR3, the full variable domain is GAGVSQTPSNKVTEKGKYVELRCDPISGHTALYWYRQSLGQGPEFLIYFQGTGAADDSGLPNDRFFAVRPEGSVSTLKIQRTERGDSAVYLCASSPGGASYNEQFFGPGTRLTVL.